Listed here is a single TCR beta chain. The authors loaded 200 ng DNA, around 32,000 T cell genomes, into sorted-subset replicate PCRs. Sequencing was performed with immunoSEQ multiplex PCR; in TCRdb, only in-frame clones are kept and a portion is missing. Of roughly 2,000,000 clones listed, just over 90% are singletons. The data were taken from a study of shared clonotypes between healthy human individuals. CD45RO-negative, CCR7-positively selected cells formed the naive CD8 fraction, excluding terminally differentiated effector memory CD45RA+ cells. Germline assignment: CDR1 SGHAT and CDR2 FQNNGV. This CDR3 spans 16 amino acids. Trimming removed 1 base at V and 3 bases at J, with 15 bases between.

This clonotype was sampled from a man aged 18 to 29 in good health. Some clones in this sample may be carry-over from other donors' samples. V usage is TRBV11-2 and J usage is TRBJ2-5; unclear D gene. The specimen was naive CD8+ T cells from PBMCs. CDR3 DNA sequence: TGTGCCAGCAGCTTAGTCTTAGCAGACGTAAAAGAGACCCAGTACTTC. It is translated as CASSLVLADVKETQYF.